Below, 10 T cell receptor beta chains from the same sample are listed, as sequenced in a study of cytomegalovirus exposure and HLA in healthy donors. Vbeta (60) and Jbeta (13) primers were used in the PCR. Profiling relied on immunoSEQ multiplex PCR, and the TCRdb table lists in-frame clones only, not all of them. The sample records some 150,000 clones, around 80% being singletons. Sample: PBMCs. The receptors derive from a woman aged 40 to 50 in good health and CMV-seronegative.

This sequence joins TRBV28 and TRBJ1-2; the match to TRBD1 covers 7 bases. Germline CDR1 and CDR2: MDHEN and SYDVKM. The CDR3 extends over 16 amino acids. The junction had 14 bases not matched to a gene; V was cut back by 3 bases and J by 7 bases. In DNA form, the CDR3 reads TGTGCCAGCAGTTTGGACATAGGGGGCGCCGCGTCTGGCTACACCTTC. This encodes CASSLDIGGAASGYTF.

The chain couples TRBV5-1 to TRBJ2-3, with 14 bases identical to TRBD2. The CDR3 consists of 19 residues. The V gene's germline CDR1 is SGHRS and CDR2 YFSETQ. Trimming removed 4 bases from V and 2 bases from J; junction bases left unmatched: 12. CDR3 in DNA: TGCGCCAGCAGCGGGGGGACTAGCGGGGGTATGCCTTTCACAGATACGCAGTATTTT. This gives the protein CASSGGTSGGMPFTDTQYF.

This chain joins TRBV10-1 and TRBJ2-1; no definite D call. V shed 2 bases and J shed 0 bases, with 17 bases lying between them. The CDR3 loop spans 18 amino acids. Looked up from germline, CDR1 is WNHNN and CDR2 is SYGVQD (reference sequence). The CDR3 DNA follows: TGCGCCAGCAGTGAGCTTCCCGGTGCGGTTAGCTCCTACAATGAGCAGTTCTTC. Translated, it gives CASSELPGAVSSYNEQFF.

This chain joins TRBV7-3 and TRBJ2-1; 10 bases align to TRBD2. The CDR3 spans 19 residues. From germline, CDR1 is SGHTA and CDR2 FQGTGA. The J segment lost 5 bases and the V segment lost 2 bases, leaving 15 bases of the junction unmatched. The CDR3 spells CASSLFPGPLAGEDNEQFF. The CDR3 region has the DNA TGTGCCAGCAGCTTATTCCCCGGGCCGCTAGCGGGAGAGGACAATGAGCAGTTCTTC.

In this sample, this clone turned up once. This chain joins TRBV28 and TRBJ1-1; TRBD1 aligns across 7 bases. V gave up 6 bases and J gave up 7 bases; unmatched junction bases: 17. Germline V gene data show CDR1 as MDHEN and CDR2 as SYDVKM. CDR3 length: 16 amino acids. The CDR3 DNA follows: TGTGCCAGCAGGCAAACCGGGACAGCCTTCCGGAATGAAGCTTTCTTT. It translates to CASRQTGTAFRNEAFF.

The chain joins TRBV5-1 to TRBJ2-2, with 7 bases identical to TRBD2. CDR3 length equals 16 residues. Germline V lookup: CDR1 SGHRS, CDR2 YFSETQ. With 4 bases clipped from V and 7 bases from J, the junction kept 13 bases outside the gene matches. In DNA form, the CDR3 reads TGCGCCAGCAGCGTACTTGGCGGGAGTAGTAACGGGGAGCTGTTTTTT. This encodes CASSVLGGSSNGELFF.

V usage is TRBV28 and J usage is TRBJ2-5; D is unresolved. This CDR3 is 13 amino acids long. The germline gives CDR1 MDHEN, CDR2 SYDVKM. V dropped 4 bases and J dropped 1 base, with 7 bases sitting between them. The CDR3 DNA reads TGTGCCAGCAGTTCCTACCGCCAAGAGACCCAGTACTTC. Translating it yields CASSSYRQETQYF.

The rearrangement links TRBV9 to TRBJ2-3, with 8 positions matching TRBD2. Trimming cost V 0 bases and J 10 bases; bases outside gene matches: 13. The germline gives CDR1 SGDLS, CDR2 YYNGEE. This CDR3 has 16 amino acids. CDR3 sequence (DNA): TGTGCCAGCAGCGTAGATGCGGGAGGAGGGGGAACAGCGCAGTATTTT. Its protein is CASSVDAGGGGTAQYF.

The chain employs TRBV5-8 and TRBJ2-1, with a possible D match to TRBD1 (7 bases). Trimming took off 2 bases at V and 8 bases at J, with 11 bases between the two ends. CDR1 and CDR2 from the germline V gene are SGHTS and YDEGEE. The length of the CDR3 is 13 residues. The CDR3 sequence: CASSLFRGDEQFF. Written as DNA, the CDR3 is TGTGCCAGCAGCTTATTCAGGGGGGATGAGCAGTTCTTC.

J is TRBJ1-2 and V is TRBV7-2; D call uncertain. The germline V gene encodes CDR1 SGHTA and CDR2 FQGNSA. The CDR3 runs to 13 residues. Trimming removed 5 bases from V and 8 bases from J, with 15 bases in between. The CDR3 coding sequence is TGTGCCAGCAGCCCAGTCCGGGTGGAAGGCTACACCTTC. Protein: CASSPVRVEGYTF.